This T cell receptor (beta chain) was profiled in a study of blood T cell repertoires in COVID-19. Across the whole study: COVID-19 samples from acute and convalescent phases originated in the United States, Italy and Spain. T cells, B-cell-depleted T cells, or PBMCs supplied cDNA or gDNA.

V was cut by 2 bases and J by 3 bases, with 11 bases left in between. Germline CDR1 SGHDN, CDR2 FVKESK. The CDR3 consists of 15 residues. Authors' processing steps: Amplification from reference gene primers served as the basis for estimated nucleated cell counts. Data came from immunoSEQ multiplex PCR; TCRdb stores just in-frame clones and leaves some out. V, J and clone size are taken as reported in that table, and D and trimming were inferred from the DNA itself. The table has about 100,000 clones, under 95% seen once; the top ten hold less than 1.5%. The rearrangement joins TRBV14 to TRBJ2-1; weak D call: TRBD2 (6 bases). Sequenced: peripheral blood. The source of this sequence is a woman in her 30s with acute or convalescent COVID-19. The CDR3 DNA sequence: TGTGCCAGCAGCCAACTGGGGGGTAACTACAATGAGCAGTTCTTC. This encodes CASSQLGGNYNEQFF.